This T cell receptor beta chain was observed in a study of Graves' ophthalmopathy and Graves' hyperthyroidism. The germline gives CDR1 SGHRS, CDR2 YFSETQ. The J segment lost 5 bases and the V segment lost 3 bases, leaving 4 bases of the junction unmatched. The CDR3 has 14 residues. The authors amplified TCR beta CDR3 regions from RNA transcripts. HTBI-primed RT-PCR formed the first round, and a multiplex PCR formed the second. Using its own MiXCR run on the multiplex PCR reads, TCRdb lists one record per CDR3 protein. Of hundreds of thousands of distinct CDR3 sequences listed, under 50% were seen once; the top ten hold around 3%.

The chain couples TRBV5-1 to TRBJ2-5; 10 bases fit TRBD1. The TCR sequence derives from an adult man with Graves' ophthalmopathy. The sample comprised peripheral blood. The CDR3 spells CASSSGTGDETQYF. The CDR3 DNA sequence: TGCGCCAGCAGCTCAGGGACAGGGGACGAGACCCAGTACTTC.